The entry below describes one T cell receptor beta chain. Antigen: not known. This sample stems from a study of metastatic and nonmetastatic thyroid tumors. Turning to the study itself: Repertoire comparison spanned blood and tumor or nodule tissue of malignant and benign thyroid patients. Study observations and caveats: Benign nodules reportedly had significantly lower TCR beta diversity than malignant thyroid tumors in blood and tumor.

Until they underwent thyroid surgery, no patient had received any treatment. Per the authors' pipeline: Differences in CDR3 between clinicopathological groups were drawn on to build a classifier intended to discriminate distant-metastatic papillary thyroid cancer patients. Through MiXCR, TCRdb re-clonotyped the PCR reads. The V and J calls were not made by the authors but by TCRdb's processing. The sample gives roughly 14,000 clones, 31% of which show up once; about 10% is in the top ten. CDR1 is LGHNA and CDR2 is YNFKEQ in the germline V gene. The CDR3 is 15 residues long. V lost 4 bases, J lost 2 bases, and 6 bases stayed unmatched.

The sample was blood. The V and J genes are TRBV4-2 and TRBJ2-7; 9 bases are shared with TRBD2. The sequence was obtained from a female donor with papillary thyroid cancer or a benign thyroid nodule (not recorded which). Some clones in this sample may be carry-over from other donors' samples. DNA for the CDR3: TGTGCCAGCAGCCCGACGGGCGGGGGGGCCTACGAGCAGTACTTC. Amino acids: CASSPTGGGAYEQYF.